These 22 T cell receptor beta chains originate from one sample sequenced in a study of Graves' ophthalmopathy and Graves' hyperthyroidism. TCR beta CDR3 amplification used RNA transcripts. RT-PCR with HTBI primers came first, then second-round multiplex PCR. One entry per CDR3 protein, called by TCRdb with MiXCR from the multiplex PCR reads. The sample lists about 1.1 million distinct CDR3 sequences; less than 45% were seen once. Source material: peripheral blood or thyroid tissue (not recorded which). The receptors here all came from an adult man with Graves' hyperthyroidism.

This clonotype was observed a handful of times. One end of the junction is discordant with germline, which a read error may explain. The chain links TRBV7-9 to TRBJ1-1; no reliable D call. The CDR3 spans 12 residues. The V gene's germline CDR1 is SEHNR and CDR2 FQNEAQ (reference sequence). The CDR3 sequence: CASSLDQLRSSF. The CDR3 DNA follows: TGTGCCAGCAGCTTAGATCAGCTTAGATCTTCCTTT.

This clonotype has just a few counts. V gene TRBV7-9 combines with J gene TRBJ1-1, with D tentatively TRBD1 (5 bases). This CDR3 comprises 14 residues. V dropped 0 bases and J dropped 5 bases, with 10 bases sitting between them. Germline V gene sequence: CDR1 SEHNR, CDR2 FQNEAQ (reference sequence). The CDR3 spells CASSLAGVETEAFF. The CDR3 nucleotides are TGTGCCAGCAGCTTAGCGGGGGTAGAGACTGAAGCTTTCTTT.

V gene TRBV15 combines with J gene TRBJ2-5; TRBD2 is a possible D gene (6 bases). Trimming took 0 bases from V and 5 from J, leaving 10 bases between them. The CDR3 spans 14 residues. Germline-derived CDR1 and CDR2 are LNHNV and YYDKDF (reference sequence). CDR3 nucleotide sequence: TGTGCCACCAGCAGAGATCACCGGGGGGAGACCCAGTACTTC. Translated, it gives CATSRDHRGETQYF.

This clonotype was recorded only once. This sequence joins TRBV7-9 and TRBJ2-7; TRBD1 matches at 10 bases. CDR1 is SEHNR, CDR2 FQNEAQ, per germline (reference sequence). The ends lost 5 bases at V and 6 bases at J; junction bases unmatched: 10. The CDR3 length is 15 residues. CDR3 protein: CASSSRRDRGLEQYF. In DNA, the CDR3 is TGTGCCAGCAGCAGTAGACGGGACAGGGGCCTCGAGCAGTACTTC.

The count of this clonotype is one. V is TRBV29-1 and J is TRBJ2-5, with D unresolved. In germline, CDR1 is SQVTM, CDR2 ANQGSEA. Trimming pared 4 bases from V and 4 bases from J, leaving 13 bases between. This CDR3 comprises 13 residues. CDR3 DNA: TGCAGCGTTGTCGGAGCAGGTAGAGAGACCCAGTACTTC. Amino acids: CSVVGAGRETQYF.

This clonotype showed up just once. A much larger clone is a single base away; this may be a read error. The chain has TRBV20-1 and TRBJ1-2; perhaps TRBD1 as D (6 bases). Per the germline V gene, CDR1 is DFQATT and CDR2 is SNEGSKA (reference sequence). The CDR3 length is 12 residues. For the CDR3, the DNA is TGCAGCGTGGACAGCGGACACTATGGCTACACCTTC. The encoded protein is CSVDSGHYGYTF.

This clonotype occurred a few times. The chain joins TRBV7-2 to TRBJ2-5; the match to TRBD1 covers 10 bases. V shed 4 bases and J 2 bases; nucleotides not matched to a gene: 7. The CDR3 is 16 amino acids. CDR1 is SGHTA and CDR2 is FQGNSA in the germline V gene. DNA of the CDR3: TGTGCCAGCAGCTGGAAGGGACAGGGGCCTCAAGAGACCCAGTACTTC. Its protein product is CASSWKGQGPQETQYF.

CDR3 in amino acids: CASQDRESHGDGYTF. CDR3 DNA: TGTGCCAGCCAGGACAGGGAATCCCATGGGGATGGCTACACCTTC. This rearrangement joins TRBV6-5 to TRBJ1-2; 8 bases are shared with TRBD1. With 8 bases clipped from V and 6 bases from J, the junction kept 14 bases outside the gene matches. The germline CDR1 and CDR2 sequences are MNHEY and SVGAGI. The CDR3 runs to 15 residues.

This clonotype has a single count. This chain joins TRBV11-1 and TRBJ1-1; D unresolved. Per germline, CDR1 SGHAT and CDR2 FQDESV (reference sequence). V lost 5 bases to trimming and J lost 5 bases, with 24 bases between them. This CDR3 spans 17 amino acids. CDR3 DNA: TGTGCCAGCAGCCGGGAGCGTGCCGGCCCGGTGGAGACTGAAGCTTTCTTT. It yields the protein CASSRERAGPVETEAFF.

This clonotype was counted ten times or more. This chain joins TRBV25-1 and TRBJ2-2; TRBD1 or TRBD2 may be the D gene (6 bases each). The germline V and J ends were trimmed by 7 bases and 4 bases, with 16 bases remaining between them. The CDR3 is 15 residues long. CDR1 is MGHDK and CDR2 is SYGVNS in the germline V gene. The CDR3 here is CASTWGARSTGELFF. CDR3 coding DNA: TGTGCCAGCACTTGGGGGGCTAGGAGCACCGGGGAGCTGTTTTTT. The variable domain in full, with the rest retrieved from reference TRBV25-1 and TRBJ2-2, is EADIYQTPRYLVIGTGKKITLECSQTMGHDKMYWYQQDPGMELHLIHYSYGVNSTEKGDLSSESTVSRIRTEHFPLTLESARPSHTSQYLCASTWGARSTGELFFGEGSRLTVL.

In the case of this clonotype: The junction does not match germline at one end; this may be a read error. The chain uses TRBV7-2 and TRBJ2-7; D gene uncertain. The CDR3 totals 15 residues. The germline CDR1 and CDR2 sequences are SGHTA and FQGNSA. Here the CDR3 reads CASSLEGFISYEQYF. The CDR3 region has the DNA TGCGCCAGCAGCTTGGAAGGCTTTATCTCCTACGAGCAGTACTTC. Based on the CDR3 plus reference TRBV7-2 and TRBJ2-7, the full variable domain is GAGVSQSPSNKVTEKGKDVELRCDPISGHTALYWYRQSLGQGLEFLIYFQGNSAPDKSGLPSDRFSAERTGGSVSTLTIQRTQQEDSAVYLCASSLEGFISYEQYFGPGTRLTVT.

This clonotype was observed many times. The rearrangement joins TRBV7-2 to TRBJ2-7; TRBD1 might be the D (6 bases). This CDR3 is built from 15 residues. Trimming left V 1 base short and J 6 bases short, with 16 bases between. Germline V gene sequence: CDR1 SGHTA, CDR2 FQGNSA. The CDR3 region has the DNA TGTGCCAGCAGCTTAGGGCAGGGGAAAACTCTCGAGCAGTACTTC. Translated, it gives CASSLGQGKTLEQYF.

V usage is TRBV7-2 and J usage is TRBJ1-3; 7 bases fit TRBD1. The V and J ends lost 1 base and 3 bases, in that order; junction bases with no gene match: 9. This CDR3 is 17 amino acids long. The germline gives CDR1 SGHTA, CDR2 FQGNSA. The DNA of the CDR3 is TGTGCCAGCAGCTTAGAGGGACAGACAGGGCTTGGAAACACCATATATTTT. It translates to CASSLEGQTGLGNTIYF. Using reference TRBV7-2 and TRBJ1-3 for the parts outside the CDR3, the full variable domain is GAGVSQSPSNKVTEKGKDVELRCDPISGHTALYWYRQSLGQGLEFLIYFQGNSAPDKSGLPSDRFSAERTGGSVSTLTIQRTQQEDSAVYLCASSLEGQTGLGNTIYFGEGSWLTVV.

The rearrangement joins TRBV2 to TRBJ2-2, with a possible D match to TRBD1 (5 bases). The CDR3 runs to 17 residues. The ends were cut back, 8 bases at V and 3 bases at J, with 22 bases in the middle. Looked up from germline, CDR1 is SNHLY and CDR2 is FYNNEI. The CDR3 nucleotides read TGTGCCAGCGGCTTACGGTCGACAGACACCCACACCGGGGAGCTGTTTTTT. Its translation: CASGLRSTDTHTGELFF.

DNA for the CDR3: TGTGCCACCAGCAAGACCCCTGCAGTATTAGATACGCAGTATTTT. Translating it yields CATSKTPAVLDTQYF. The chain is built from TRBV15 and TRBJ2-3; no firm D call. Germline CDR1 reads LNHNV; CDR2 reads YYDKDF (reference sequence). The CDR3 loop spans 15 amino acids. The V end was cut by 4 bases, the J end by 5 bases, with 16 bases between.

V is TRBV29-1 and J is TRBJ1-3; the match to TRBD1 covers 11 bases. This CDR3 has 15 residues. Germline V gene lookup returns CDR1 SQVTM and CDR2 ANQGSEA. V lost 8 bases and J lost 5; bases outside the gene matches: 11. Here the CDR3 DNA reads TGCAGCTTGGGAGGACAGGGGGCAAGTCGAAACACCATATATTTT. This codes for CSLGGQGASRNTIYF.

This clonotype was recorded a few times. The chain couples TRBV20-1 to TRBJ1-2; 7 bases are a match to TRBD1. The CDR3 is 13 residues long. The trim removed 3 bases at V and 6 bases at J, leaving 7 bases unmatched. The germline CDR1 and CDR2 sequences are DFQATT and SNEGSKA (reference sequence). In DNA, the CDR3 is TGCAGTGCTAGGCGTGCCGACAGGGATGGCTACACCTTC. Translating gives CSARRADRDGYTF.

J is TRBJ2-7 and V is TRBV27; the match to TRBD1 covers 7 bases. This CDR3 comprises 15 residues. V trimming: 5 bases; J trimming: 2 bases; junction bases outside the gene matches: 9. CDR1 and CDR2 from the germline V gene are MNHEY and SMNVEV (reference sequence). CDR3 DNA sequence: TGTGCCAGCAGTCCCTCCGCGACAGGGACCTACGAGCAGTACTTC. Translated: CASSPSATGTYEQYF.

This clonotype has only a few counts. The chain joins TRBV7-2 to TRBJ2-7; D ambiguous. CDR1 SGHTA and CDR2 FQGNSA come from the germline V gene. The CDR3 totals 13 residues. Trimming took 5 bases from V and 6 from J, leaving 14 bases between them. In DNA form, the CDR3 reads TGTGCCAGCAGCCCACGTCCACCTCTCGAGCAGTACTTC. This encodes CASSPRPPLEQYF.

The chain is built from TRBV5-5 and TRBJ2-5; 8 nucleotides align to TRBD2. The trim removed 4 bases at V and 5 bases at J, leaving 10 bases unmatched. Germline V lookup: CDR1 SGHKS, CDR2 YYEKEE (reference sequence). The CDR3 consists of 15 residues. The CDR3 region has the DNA TGTGCCAGCAGCCCAGGACTAGCTAATTGGGAGACCCAGTACTTC. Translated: CASSPGLANWETQYF.

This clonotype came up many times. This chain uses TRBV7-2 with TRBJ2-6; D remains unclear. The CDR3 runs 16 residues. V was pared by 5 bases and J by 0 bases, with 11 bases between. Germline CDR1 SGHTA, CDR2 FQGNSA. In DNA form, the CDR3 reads TGTGCCAGCAGCCGCAGGTTAGGCTCTGGGGCCAACGTCCTGACTTTC. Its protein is CASSRRLGSGANVLTF.

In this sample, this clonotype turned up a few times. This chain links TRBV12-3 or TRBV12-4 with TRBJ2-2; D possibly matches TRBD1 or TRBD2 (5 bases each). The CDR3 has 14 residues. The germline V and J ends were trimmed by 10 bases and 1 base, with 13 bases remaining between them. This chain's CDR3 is CAIRGAGNTGELFF. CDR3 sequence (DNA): TGTGCCATCCGAGGGGCAGGGAACACCGGGGAGCTGTTTTTT.